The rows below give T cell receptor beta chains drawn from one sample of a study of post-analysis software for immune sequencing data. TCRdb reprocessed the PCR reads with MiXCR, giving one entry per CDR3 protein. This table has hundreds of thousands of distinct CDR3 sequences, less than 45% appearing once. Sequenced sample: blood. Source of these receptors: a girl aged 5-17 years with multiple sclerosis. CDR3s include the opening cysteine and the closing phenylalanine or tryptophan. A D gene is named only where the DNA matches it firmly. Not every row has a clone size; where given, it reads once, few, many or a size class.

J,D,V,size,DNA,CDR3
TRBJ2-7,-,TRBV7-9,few,TGTGCCAGCAGCTCTCCCGACAGGCCCGACCACGAGCAGTACTTC,CASSSPDRPDHEQYF
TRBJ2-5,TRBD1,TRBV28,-,TGTGCCAGCAGTTATTCGACAGGGCGCCGGGAGACCCAGTACTTC,CASSYSTGRRETQYF
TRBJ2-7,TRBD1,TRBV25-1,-,TGTGCCACCCTCCGGGACAGAACCTACGAGCAGTACTTC,CATLRDRTYEQYF
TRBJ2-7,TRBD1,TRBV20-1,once,TGCAGTGCTAGAGATTTACAGGGGGAAGAGACCCGGTACTTC,CSARDLQGEETRYF
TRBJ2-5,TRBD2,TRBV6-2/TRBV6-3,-,TGTGCCAGCAGTGGACTAGCGGGCCGCCAAGAGACCCAGTACTTC,CASSGLAGRQETQYF
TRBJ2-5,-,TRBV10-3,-,TGTGCCATCAGTGAGTCGAGGGGGAGGACCCAAGAGACCCAGTACTTC,CAISESRGRTQETQYF
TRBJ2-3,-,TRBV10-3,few,TGTGCCATCAGTGAGGAGGGGGTTGGCACAGATACGCAGTATTTT,CAISEEGVGTDTQYF
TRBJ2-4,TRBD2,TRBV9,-,TGTGCCAGCAGCGTAGAGGCTAGCGGGAGTAGGGACATTCAGTACTTC,CASSVEASGSRDIQYF
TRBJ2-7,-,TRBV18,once,TGTGCCAGCTTGGACAGACTAAGCTACGAGCAGTACTTC,CASLDRLSYEQYF
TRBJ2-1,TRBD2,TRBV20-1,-,TGCAGTGCTACCAGCGGGAGAGACTACAATGAGCAGTTCTTC,CSATSGRDYNEQFF
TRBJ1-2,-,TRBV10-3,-,TGTGCCATCAGTGAGAAGGGTACAGCTAACTATGGCTACACCTTC,CAISEKGTANYGYTF
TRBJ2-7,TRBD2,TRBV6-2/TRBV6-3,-,TGTGCCAGCAGACCTGAGGCAGCCGGGAGGGCCCACGAGCAGTACTTC,CASRPEAAGRAHEQYF
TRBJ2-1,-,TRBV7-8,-,TGTGCCAGCAGCTTATCATCCCCCTTCAGCTCCTACAATGAGCAGTTCTTC,CASSLSSPFSSYNEQFF
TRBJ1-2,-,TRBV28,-,TGTGCCAGCAGTTTTTCAAACCGGAACTATGGCTACACCTTC,CASSFSNRNYGYTF
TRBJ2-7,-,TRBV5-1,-,TGCGCCAGCAGCTTGGCCGAAAGGGGCTACGAGCAGTACTTC,CASSLAERGYEQYF
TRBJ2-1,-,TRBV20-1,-,TGCAGTGCTTCGACCGCGACAGAACAAACTTACAATGAGCAGTTCTTC,CSASTATEQTYNEQFF
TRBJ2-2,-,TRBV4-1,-,TGCGCCAGCTCCTTAGAGAAGGGAAGGGACACCGGGGAGCGGTTTTTT,CASSLEKGRDTGERFF
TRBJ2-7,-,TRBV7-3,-,TGTGCCAGCAGCTTACGAGGCAGGGCGGGCGAGCAGTACTTC,CASSLRGRAGEQYF
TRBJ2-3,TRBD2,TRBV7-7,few,TGTGCTAGCAGCTATTCGACTAGCAGCACAGATACGCAGTATTTT,CASSYSTSSTDTQYF
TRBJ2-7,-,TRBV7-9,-,TGTGCCAGCAGCTTAGCGCGAGGTTTAATCAACGAGCAGTACTTC,CASSLARGLINEQYF
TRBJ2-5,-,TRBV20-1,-,TGCAGTGCTAGCGGGAGTAGAGAGACCCAGTACTTC,CSASGSRETQYF
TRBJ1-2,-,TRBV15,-,TGTGCCACCAGCAGAGAGAGCCTCTATGGCTACACCTTC,CATSRESLYGYTF
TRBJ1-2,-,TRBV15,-,TGTGCCGCCAGCAGAGAGAGGGACAACTATGGCTACACCTTC,CAASRERDNYGYTF
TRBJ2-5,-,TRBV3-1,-,TGTGCCAGCAGCCAAGTAAATACAGCTAAAGAGACCCAGTACTTC,CASSQVNTAKETQYF
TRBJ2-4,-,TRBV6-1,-,TGTGCCAGCAGAGACGACAGACCACTAGCCAAAAACATTCAGTACTTC,CASRDDRPLAKNIQYF
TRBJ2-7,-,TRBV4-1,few,TGCGCCAGCAGCCAAGAGAAGGTCGCCACCTACGAGCAGTACTTC,CASSQEKVATYEQYF
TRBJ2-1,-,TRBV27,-,TGTGCCAGCAGTCGCCTGGGCGATGAGCAGTTCTTC,CASSRLGDEQFF
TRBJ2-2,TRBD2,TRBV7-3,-,TGTGCCAGCAGTCTGCTAGCGGGAGGCGGGGAGTTGTTTTTT,CASSLLAGGGELFF
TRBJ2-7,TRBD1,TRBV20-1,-,TGCAGTGCTAGAAACCTGGGACAGTCCTACGAGCAGTACTTC,CSARNLGQSYEQYF
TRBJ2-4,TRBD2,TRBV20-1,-,TGCAGTGCCGCCGGGACTAGCGAAGAGCAGTACTTC,CSAAGTSEEQYF
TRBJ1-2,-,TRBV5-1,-,TGCGCCAGCAGCTGGGGGGGGGGCGACTATGGCTACACCTTC,CASSWGGGDYGYTF
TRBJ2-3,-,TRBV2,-,TGTGCCAGCAGTACTATGCAAAAGGGTGAGGCTATAGATACGCAGTATTTT,CASSTMQKGEAIDTQYF
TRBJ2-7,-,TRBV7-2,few,TGTGCCAGCAGCTTAGAACTCCGGGACGAGCAGTACTTC,CASSLELRDEQYF
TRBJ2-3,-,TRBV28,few,TGTGCCAGCAGTAAGAGTCGGCCAGGGATTAGGAATACGCAGTATTTT,CASSKSRPGIRNTQYF
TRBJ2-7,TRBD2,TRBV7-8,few,TGTGCCAGCAGTCGGGCGGGGGGTTTTTCCTACGAGCAGTACTTC,CASSRAGGFSYEQYF
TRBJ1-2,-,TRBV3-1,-,TGTGCCAGCAGCCAGGTCACAAATCCGGGACATGGCTACACCTTC,CASSQVTNPGHGYTF
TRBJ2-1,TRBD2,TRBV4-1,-,TGCGCCAGCAGCCGCGGACTAGCGGCAGGCTCCTACAATGAGCAGTTCTTC,CASSRGLAAGSYNEQFF
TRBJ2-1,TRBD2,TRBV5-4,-,TGTGCCAGCAGCTTGCGCATACTAGCGGGAGTGTTCAATGAGCAGTTCTTC,CASSLRILAGVFNEQFF
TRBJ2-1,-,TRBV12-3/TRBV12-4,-,TGTGCCAGCACCCGTGGGTCAACCTGGAATGAGCAGTTCTTC,CASTRGSTWNEQFF
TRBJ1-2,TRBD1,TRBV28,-,TGTGCCAGCAGCTTCGGAGGTGCAGGGGGCGCTCACTATGGCTACACCTTC,CASSFGGAGGAHYGYTF